This T cell receptor (beta chain) was documented in a study of immune evolution from preneoplasia to lung adenocarcinoma. Sequenced by immunoSEQ multiplex PCR; TCRdb stores in-frame clones only, minus some. Here the sample spans some 9,500 clones, more than 75% being singletons. This clone occurred a few times. CDR1 SGDLS and CDR2 YYNGEE come from the germline V gene. CDR3 size: 12 residues. With 3 bases removed from V and 10 bases from J, the gap between germline ends came to 11 bases. Resections took place in Japan or China from about 2014 to 2017. The sample consisted of FFPE lung adenocarcinoma in situ tissue. The TCR was taken from an elderly person with lung adenocarcinoma. The genes are TRBV9 and TRBJ2-1; a possible D gene is TRBD1 (6 bases). CDR3 DNA: TGTGCCAGCAGCGCTGGGACAACAGAGCAGTTCTTC. This encodes CASSAGTTEQFF.